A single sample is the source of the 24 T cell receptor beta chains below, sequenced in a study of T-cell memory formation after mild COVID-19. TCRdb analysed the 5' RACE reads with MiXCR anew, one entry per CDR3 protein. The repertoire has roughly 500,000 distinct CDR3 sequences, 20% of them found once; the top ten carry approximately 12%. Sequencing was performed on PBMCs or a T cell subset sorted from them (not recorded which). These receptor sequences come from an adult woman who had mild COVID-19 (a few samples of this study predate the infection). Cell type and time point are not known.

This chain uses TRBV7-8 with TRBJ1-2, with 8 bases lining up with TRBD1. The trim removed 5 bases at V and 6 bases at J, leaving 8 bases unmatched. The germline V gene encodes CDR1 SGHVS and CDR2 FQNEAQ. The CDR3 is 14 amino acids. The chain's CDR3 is CASSHRDRFDGYTF. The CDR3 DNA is TGTGCCAGCAGCCATCGGGACAGGTTCGATGGCTACACCTTC.

For the CDR3, the DNA is TGTGCCTGGAGACGAGCGGGGGGAAATGAGCAGTTCTTC. As protein: CAWRRAGGNEQFF. The chain combines TRBV30 with TRBJ2-1, with TRBD2 identical over 9 bases. There are 13 residues in the CDR3. The germline V gene encodes CDR1 GTSNPN and CDR2 SVGIG (reference sequence). The V segment lost 3 bases and the J segment 7 bases; nucleotides outside the gene matches: 4.

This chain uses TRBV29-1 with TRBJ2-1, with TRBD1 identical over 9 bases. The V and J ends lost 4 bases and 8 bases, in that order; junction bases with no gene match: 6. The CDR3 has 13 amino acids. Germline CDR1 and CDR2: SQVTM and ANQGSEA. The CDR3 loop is CSVVGQGSYEQFF. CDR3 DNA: TGCAGCGTTGTGGGACAGGGTTCGTATGAGCAGTTCTTC.

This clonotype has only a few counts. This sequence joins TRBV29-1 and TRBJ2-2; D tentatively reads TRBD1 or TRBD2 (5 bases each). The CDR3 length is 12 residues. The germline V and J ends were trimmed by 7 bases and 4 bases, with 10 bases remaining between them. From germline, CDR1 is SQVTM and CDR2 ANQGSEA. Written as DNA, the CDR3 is TGCAGCGCTGGGGGTACCACCGGGGAGCTGTTTTTT. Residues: CSAGGTTGELFF.

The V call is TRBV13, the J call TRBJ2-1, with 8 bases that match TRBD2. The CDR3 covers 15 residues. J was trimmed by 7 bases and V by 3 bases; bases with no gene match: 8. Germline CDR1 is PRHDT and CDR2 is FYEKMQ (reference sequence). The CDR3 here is CASSFSGSGHNEQFF. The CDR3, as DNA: TGTGCCAGCAGCTTCAGCGGGAGCGGGCATAATGAGCAGTTCTTC. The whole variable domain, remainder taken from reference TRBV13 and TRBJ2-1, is AAGVIQSPRHLIKEKRETATLKCYPIPRHDTVYWYQQGPGQDPQFLISFYEKMQSDKGSIPDRFSAQQFSDYHSELNMSSLELGDSALYFCASSFSGSGHNEQFFGPGTRLTVL.

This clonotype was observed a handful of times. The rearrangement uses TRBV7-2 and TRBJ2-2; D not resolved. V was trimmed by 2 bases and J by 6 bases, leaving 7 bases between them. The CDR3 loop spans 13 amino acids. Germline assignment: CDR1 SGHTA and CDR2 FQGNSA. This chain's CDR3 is CASSLYLAGELFF. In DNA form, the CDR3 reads TGTGCCAGCAGCTTATACCTAGCCGGGGAGCTGTTTTTT.

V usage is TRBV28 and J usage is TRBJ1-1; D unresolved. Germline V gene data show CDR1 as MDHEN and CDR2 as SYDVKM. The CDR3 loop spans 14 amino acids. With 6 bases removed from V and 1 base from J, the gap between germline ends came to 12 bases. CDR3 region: CASRRWRSNTEAFF. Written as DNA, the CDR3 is TGTGCCAGCAGACGGTGGCGGTCGAACACTGAAGCTTTCTTT.

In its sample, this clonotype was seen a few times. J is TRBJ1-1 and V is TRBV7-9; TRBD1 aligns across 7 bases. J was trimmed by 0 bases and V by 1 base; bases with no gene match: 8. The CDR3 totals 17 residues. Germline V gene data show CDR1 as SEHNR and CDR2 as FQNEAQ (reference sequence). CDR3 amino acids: CASSLVGGRAMNTEAFF. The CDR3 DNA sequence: TGTGCCAGCAGCTTAGTAGGGGGCAGAGCCATGAACACTGAAGCTTTCTTT.

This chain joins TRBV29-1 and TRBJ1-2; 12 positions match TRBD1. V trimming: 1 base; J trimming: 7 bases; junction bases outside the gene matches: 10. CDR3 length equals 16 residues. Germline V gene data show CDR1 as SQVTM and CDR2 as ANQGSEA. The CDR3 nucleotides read TGCAGCGTTGAAGGGAACCGGGACAGGGGGCCGCGTGGCTACACCTTC. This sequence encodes CSVEGNRDRGPRGYTF.

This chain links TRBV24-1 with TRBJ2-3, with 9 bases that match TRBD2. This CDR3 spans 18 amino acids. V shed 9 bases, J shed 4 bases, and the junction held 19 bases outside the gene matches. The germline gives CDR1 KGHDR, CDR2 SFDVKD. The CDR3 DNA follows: TGTGCCACCCATATTTCCTCCTCAAGCGGGGGGTTCCCAGATACGCAGTATTTT. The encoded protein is CATHISSSSGGFPDTQYF.

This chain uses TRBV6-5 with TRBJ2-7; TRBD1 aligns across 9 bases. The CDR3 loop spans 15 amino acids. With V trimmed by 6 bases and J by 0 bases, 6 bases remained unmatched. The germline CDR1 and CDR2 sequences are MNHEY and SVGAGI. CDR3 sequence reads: CASRAGTGSSYEQYF. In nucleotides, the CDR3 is TGTGCCAGCAGAGCCGGGACAGGGAGCTCCTACGAGCAGTACTTC.

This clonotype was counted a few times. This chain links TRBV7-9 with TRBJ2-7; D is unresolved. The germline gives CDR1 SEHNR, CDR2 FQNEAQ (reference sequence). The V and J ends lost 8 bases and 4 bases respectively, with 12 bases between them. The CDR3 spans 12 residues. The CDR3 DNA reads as TGTGCCAGCCAAGGGATGGGGTACGAGCAGTACTTC. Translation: CASQGMGYEQYF.

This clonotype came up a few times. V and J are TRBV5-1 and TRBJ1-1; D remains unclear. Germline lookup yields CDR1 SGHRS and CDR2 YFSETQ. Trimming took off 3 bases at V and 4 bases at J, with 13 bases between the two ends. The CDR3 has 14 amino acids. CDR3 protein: CASSSVPLGTEAFF. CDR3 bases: TGCGCCAGCAGCTCCGTTCCTCTGGGCACTGAAGCTTTCTTT.

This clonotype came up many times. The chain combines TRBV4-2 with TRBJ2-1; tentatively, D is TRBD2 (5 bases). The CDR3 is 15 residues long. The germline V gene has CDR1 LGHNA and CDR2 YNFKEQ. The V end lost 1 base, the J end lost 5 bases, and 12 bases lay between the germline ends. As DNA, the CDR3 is TGTGCCAGCAGCCAAGTTAACGGGATAAACAATGAGCAGTTCTTC. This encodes CASSQVNGINNEQFF.

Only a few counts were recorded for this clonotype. The CDR3 sequence: CASSQGVTGGNTIYF. CDR3 sequence (DNA): TGTGCCAGCAGCCAAGGGGTTACCGGGGGAAACACCATATATTTT. The rearrangement joins TRBV4-2 to TRBJ1-3; D remains unclear. Germline loops: CDR1 LGHNA, CDR2 YNFKEQ. The CDR3 has 15 residues. Between the trimmed V and J ends, which lost 1 base and 4 bases, there was a span of 11 bases.

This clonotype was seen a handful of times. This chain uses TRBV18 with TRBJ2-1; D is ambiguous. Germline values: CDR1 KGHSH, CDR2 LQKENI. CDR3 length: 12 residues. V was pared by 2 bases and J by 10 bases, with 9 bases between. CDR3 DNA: TGTGCCAGCTCACCAGAGGTTAACGAGCAGTTCTTC. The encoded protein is CASSPEVNEQFF.

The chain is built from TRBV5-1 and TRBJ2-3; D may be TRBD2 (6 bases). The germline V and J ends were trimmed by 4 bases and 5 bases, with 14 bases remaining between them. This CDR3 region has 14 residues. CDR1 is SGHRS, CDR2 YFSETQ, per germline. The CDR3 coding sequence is TGCGCCAGCAGCGCCGGGACTGGCGGAGATACGCAGTATTTT. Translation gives CASSAGTGGDTQYF.

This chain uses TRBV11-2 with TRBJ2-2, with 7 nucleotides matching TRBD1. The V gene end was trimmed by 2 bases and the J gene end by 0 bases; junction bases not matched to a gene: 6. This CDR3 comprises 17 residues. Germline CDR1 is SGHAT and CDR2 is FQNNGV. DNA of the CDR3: TGTGCCAGCAGCTTAACACCGGGACAGCCGAACACCGGGGAGCTGTTTTTT. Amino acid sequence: CASSLTPGQPNTGELFF.

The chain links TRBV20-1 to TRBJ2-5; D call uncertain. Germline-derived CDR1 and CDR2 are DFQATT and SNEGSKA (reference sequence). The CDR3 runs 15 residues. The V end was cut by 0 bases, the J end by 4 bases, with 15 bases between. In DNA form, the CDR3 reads TGCAGTGCTAGAGAAAGAAGGCGAGGCGGAGAGACCCAGTACTTC. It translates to CSARERRRGGETQYF.

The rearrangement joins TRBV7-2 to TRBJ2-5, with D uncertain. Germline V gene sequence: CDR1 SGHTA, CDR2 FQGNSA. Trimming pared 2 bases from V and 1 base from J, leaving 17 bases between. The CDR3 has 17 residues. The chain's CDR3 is CASSLSVAGTGQETQYF. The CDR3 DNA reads TGTGCCAGCAGCTTATCGGTGGCAGGAACCGGCCAAGAGACCCAGTACTTC. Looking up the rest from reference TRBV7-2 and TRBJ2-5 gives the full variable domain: GAGVSQSPSNKVTEKGKDVELRCDPISGHTALYWYRQSLGQGLEFLIYFQGNSAPDKSGLPSDRFSAERTGGSVSTLTIQRTQQEDSAVYLCASSLSVAGTGQETQYFGPGTRLLVL.

CDR3 sequence (DNA): TGTGCCAGCAGCTTAGACAGACTAGCAGGGGAGCAGTTCTTC. Translating gives CASSLDRLAGEQFF. This chain connects TRBV7-9 to TRBJ2-1; 7 bases are shared with TRBD2. The junction had 7 bases not matched to a gene; V was cut back by 1 base and J by 10 bases. CDR1 SEHNR and CDR2 FQNEAQ come from the germline V gene (reference sequence). CDR3 length: 14 residues. The full variable domain, in which reference TRBV7-9 and TRBJ2-1 provide the parts outside the CDR3, is DTGVSQNPRHKITKRGQNVTFRCDPISEHNRLYWYRQTLGQGPEFLTYFQNEAQLEKSRLLSDRFSAERPKGSFSTLEIQRTEQGDSAMYLCASSLDRLAGEQFFGPGTRLTVL.

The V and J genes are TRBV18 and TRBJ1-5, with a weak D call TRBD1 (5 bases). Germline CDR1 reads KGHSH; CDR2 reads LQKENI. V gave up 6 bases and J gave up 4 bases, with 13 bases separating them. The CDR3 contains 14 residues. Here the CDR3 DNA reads TGTGCCAGCTCCTCGGGACGGCAAAATCAGCCCCAGCATTTT. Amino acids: CASSSGRQNQPQHF.

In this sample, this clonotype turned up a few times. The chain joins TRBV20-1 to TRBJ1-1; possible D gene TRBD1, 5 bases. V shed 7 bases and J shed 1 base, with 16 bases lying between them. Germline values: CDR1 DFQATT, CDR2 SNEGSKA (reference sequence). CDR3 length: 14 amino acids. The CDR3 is CSVNTGTPNTEAFF. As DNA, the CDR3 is TGCAGTGTTAACACCGGGACGCCGAACACTGAAGCTTTCTTT.

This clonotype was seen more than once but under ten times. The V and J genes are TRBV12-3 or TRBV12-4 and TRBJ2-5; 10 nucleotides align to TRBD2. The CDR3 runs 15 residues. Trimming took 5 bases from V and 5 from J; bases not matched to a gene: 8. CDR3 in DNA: TGTGCCAGCAGTCTATCTAGCGGGGGCGGGGAGACCCAGTACTTC. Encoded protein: CASSLSSGGGETQYF.